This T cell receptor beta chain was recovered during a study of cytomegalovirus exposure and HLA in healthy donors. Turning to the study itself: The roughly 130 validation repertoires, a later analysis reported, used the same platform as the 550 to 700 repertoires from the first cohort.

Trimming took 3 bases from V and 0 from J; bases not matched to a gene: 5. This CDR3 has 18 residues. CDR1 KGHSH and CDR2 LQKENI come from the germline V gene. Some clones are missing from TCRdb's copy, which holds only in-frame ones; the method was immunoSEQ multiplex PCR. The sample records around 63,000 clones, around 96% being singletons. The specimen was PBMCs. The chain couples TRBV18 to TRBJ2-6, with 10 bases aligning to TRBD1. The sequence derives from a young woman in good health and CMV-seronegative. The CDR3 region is CASSPGTGASSGANVLTF. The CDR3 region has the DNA TGTGCCAGCTCACCCGGGACAGGGGCGAGCTCTGGGGCCAACGTCCTGACTTTC.